Listed below are T cell receptor beta chains from one sample, sequenced in a study of T cells in localized non-small cell lung cancer. The method was immunoSEQ multiplex PCR; TCRdb's version includes in-frame clones alone and lacks a portion of them. The sample holds about 76,000 clones, approximately 84% seen once. The material was peripheral blood, obtained before any cancer treatment. These receptors were taken from a female donor over 55 with stage I lung adenocarcinoma. Both conserved end residues are part of each CDR3. Each record gives: D gene, V gene, clone size, J gene, CDR3 DNA, CDR3 protein. D genes are given only for firm matches. Only some rows state a clone size, as once, few, many or a class for expanded clones.

D gene: TRBD1; V gene: TRBV7-9; clone size: -; J gene: TRBJ2-1; CDR3 DNA: TGTGCCAGCAGCTCAATCCCGGGACAGGGATCCTACAATGAGCAGTTCTTC; CDR3 protein: CASSSIPGQGSYNEQFF
D gene: -; V gene: TRBV9; clone size: once; J gene: TRBJ1-3; CDR3 DNA: TGTGCCAGCAGCGGGAGCAGGGTGTTCGCTGGAAACACCATATATTTT; CDR3 protein: CASSGSRVFAGNTIYF
D gene: -; V gene: TRBV2; clone size: -; J gene: TRBJ2-6; CDR3 DNA: TGTGCCAGTTGTTTAGTTTCAGGGGCCAACGTCCTGACTTTC; CDR3 protein: CASCLVSGANVLTF
D gene: -; V gene: TRBV19; clone size: -; J gene: TRBJ2-7; CDR3 DNA: TGTGCCAGTAGTGGAGGGGTTGTCTACGAGCAGTACTTC; CDR3 protein: CASSGGVVYEQYF
D gene: -; V gene: TRBV7-9; clone size: -; J gene: TRBJ2-2; CDR3 DNA: TGTGCCAGCAGCTTAAGTAGCTGGGAGCTGTTTTTT; CDR3 protein: CASSLSSWELFF
D gene: TRBD2; V gene: TRBV7-8; clone size: -; J gene: TRBJ2-3; CDR3 DNA: TGTGCCAGCAGCCCCCGACTAGCGGGGGGGGACACAGATACGCAGTATTTT; CDR3 protein: CASSPRLAGGDTDTQYF
D gene: -; V gene: TRBV7-2; clone size: -; J gene: TRBJ2-2; CDR3 DNA: TGTGCCAGCAGCTTATTTGGGTCCGGGGAGCTGTTTTTT; CDR3 protein: CASSLFGSGELFF
D gene: -; V gene: TRBV18; clone size: -; J gene: TRBJ2-1; CDR3 DNA: TGTGCCAGCTCACGGACCTCAAATAGCCATGAGCAGTTCTTC; CDR3 protein: CASSRTSNSHEQFF
D gene: -; V gene: TRBV6-6; clone size: -; J gene: TRBJ2-1; CDR3 DNA: TGTGCCAGCAGTCCGGGGGACAATGAGCAGTTCTTC; CDR3 protein: CASSPGDNEQFF
D gene: TRBD1; V gene: TRBV5-6; clone size: few; J gene: TRBJ1-1; CDR3 DNA: TGTGCCAGCAGCTTGTCCAGGGGGGTTGAAGCTTTCTTT; CDR3 protein: CASSLSRGVEAFF
D gene: -; V gene: TRBV19; clone size: -; J gene: TRBJ2-7; CDR3 DNA: TGTGCCAGTAGTATAAGTAGGGGCTTGACCTACGAGCAGTACTTC; CDR3 protein: CASSISRGLTYEQYF
D gene: -; V gene: TRBV6-5; clone size: -; J gene: TRBJ1-1; CDR3 DNA: TGTGCCAGCAGAGCGGGGACATCCAACACTGAAGCTTTCTTT; CDR3 protein: CASRAGTSNTEAFF
D gene: -; V gene: TRBV6-5; clone size: -; J gene: TRBJ2-3; CDR3 DNA: TGTGCCAGCAGCCCCTCCGGGACTGCCTCCCATACGCAGTATTTT; CDR3 protein: CASSPSGTASHTQYF
D gene: -; V gene: TRBV18; clone size: -; J gene: TRBJ2-2; CDR3 DNA: TGTGCCAGCCAGGGGACCTTCAACACCGGGGAGCTGTTTTTT; CDR3 protein: CASQGTFNTGELFF
D gene: -; V gene: TRBV2; clone size: -; J gene: TRBJ1-1; CDR3 DNA: TGTGCCAGCAGAGAGGGGGTCACTGAAGCTTTCTTT; CDR3 protein: CASREGVTEAFF
D gene: -; V gene: TRBV7-9; clone size: -; J gene: TRBJ2-3; CDR3 DNA: TGTGCCAGCAGCTCAGGATCCCAAGATACGCAGTATTTT; CDR3 protein: CASSSGSQDTQYF
D gene: TRBD1; V gene: TRBV18; clone size: -; J gene: TRBJ1-1; CDR3 DNA: TGTGCCAGCTCACCGGGACAGGGGAGTAGGGCTGAAGCTTTCTTT; CDR3 protein: CASSPGQGSRAEAFF
D gene: -; V gene: TRBV6-5; clone size: -; J gene: TRBJ2-5; CDR3 DNA: TGTGCCAGCGGAGCAATGGGGACCCAGTACTTC; CDR3 protein: CASGAMGTQYF
D gene: -; V gene: TRBV4-1; clone size: -; J gene: TRBJ1-5; CDR3 DNA: TGCGCCAGCAGCCAAGATCTGGGTCAGCCCCAGCATTTT; CDR3 protein: CASSQDLGQPQHF
D gene: -; V gene: TRBV28; clone size: once; J gene: TRBJ2-3; CDR3 DNA: TGTGCCAGCATCAGGACAGACAGGTTGGGGGATACGCAGTATTTT; CDR3 protein: CASIRTDRLGDTQYF
D gene: -; V gene: TRBV6-5; clone size: -; J gene: TRBJ1-6; CDR3 DNA: TGTGCCAGCAGTGAAGGGTTGGAAGATTCACCCCTCCACTTT; CDR3 protein: CASSEGLEDSPLHF
D gene: -; V gene: TRBV7-8; clone size: -; J gene: TRBJ2-5; CDR3 DNA: TGTGCCAGCAGCTTACAGGGCCAAGCCAGGGAGACCCAGTACTTC; CDR3 protein: CASSLQGQARETQYF
D gene: -; V gene: TRBV10-2; clone size: few; J gene: TRBJ1-2; CDR3 DNA: TGCGCCAGCCGACTGGGGGAAAGGGGGGTCTATGGCTACACCTTC; CDR3 protein: CASRLGERGVYGYTF
D gene: -; V gene: TRBV9; clone size: -; J gene: TRBJ2-3; CDR3 DNA: TGTGCCAGCAGCCCTATGGGGGCCACAGATACGCAGTATTTT; CDR3 protein: CASSPMGATDTQYF
D gene: -; V gene: TRBV19; clone size: -; J gene: TRBJ1-5; CDR3 DNA: TGTGCCAGTAGTCTACAGGGCCCCAATCAGCCCCAGCATTTT; CDR3 protein: CASSLQGPNQPQHF
D gene: -; V gene: TRBV27; clone size: -; J gene: TRBJ2-4; CDR3 DNA: TGTGCCAGCAGGGATCCGGGGACCAAAAACATTCAGTACTTC; CDR3 protein: CASRDPGTKNIQYF
D gene: TRBD2; V gene: TRBV5-1; clone size: -; J gene: TRBJ2-3; CDR3 DNA: TGCGCCAGCAGCTTGGTATCCCCTAGCGGGGGGAACACAGATACGCAGTATTTT; CDR3 protein: CASSLVSPSGGNTDTQYF
D gene: -; V gene: TRBV5-1; clone size: -; J gene: TRBJ1-2; CDR3 DNA: TGCGCCAGCAGTGGGGAGAATTACTATGGCTACACCTTC; CDR3 protein: CASSGENYYGYTF
D gene: -; V gene: TRBV9; clone size: -; J gene: TRBJ2-2; CDR3 DNA: TGTGCCAGCAGCGTAGTTGGCTTGGACAGCGGGGAGCTGTTTTTT; CDR3 protein: CASSVVGLDSGELFF
D gene: TRBD1; V gene: TRBV10-1; clone size: once; J gene: TRBJ1-5; CDR3 DNA: TGCGCCGCCCTCGGACAGGGTTGTAATCAGCCCCAGCATTTT; CDR3 protein: CAALGQGCNQPQHF
D gene: -; V gene: TRBV11-3; clone size: -; J gene: TRBJ2-3; CDR3 DNA: TGTGCCAGCAGCTTCAGGGTTGGGGACACAGATACGCAGTATTTT; CDR3 protein: CASSFRVGDTDTQYF
D gene: -; V gene: TRBV2; clone size: -; J gene: TRBJ2-5; CDR3 DNA: TGTGCCAGCGGGATAGCGCAAGAGACCCAGTACTTC; CDR3 protein: CASGIAQETQYF
D gene: -; V gene: TRBV2; clone size: -; J gene: TRBJ1-3; CDR3 DNA: TGTGCCAGCAAGGAAGGTTCAGCCGGAAACACCATATATTTT; CDR3 protein: CASKEGSAGNTIYF
D gene: -; V gene: TRBV6-1; clone size: once; J gene: TRBJ1-6; CDR3 DNA: TGTGCCAGCAAAACGCAAAATTCACCCCTCCACTTT; CDR3 protein: CASKTQNSPLHF
D gene: TRBD1; V gene: TRBV10-3; clone size: -; J gene: TRBJ1-2; CDR3 DNA: TGTGCCATCAGTGGGCAGGGGGGCTATGGCTACACCTTC; CDR3 protein: CAISGQGGYGYTF
D gene: -; V gene: TRBV28; clone size: few; J gene: TRBJ1-2; CDR3 DNA: TGTGCCAGCAGTCGGGACTCCTTTTTAAACTATGGCTACACCTTC; CDR3 protein: CASSRDSFLNYGYTF
D gene: -; V gene: TRBV25-1; clone size: -; J gene: TRBJ2-1; CDR3 DNA: TGTGCCAGCAGGGGGACTAGGGGGCAAGGATACAATGAGCAGTTCTTC; CDR3 protein: CASRGTRGQGYNEQFF
D gene: TRBD1; V gene: TRBV5-5; clone size: -; J gene: TRBJ2-6; CDR3 DNA: TGTGCCAGCAGCTTGCGCGGACAGGGGGCCTCTGGGGCCAACGTCCTGACTTTC; CDR3 protein: CASSLRGQGASGANVLTF
D gene: -; V gene: TRBV27; clone size: once; J gene: TRBJ2-1; CDR3 DNA: TGTGCCAGCAGAATTATCAGGAAGGGCCTACAGGGCCAACCCTACAATGAGCAGTTCTTC; CDR3 protein: CASRIIRKGLQGQPYNEQFF
D gene: TRBD2; V gene: TRBV19; clone size: -; J gene: TRBJ2-1; CDR3 DNA: TGTGCCAGTAGTATCCGGCCAGCGGGGGACCCCTACAATGAGCAGTTCTTC; CDR3 protein: CASSIRPAGDPYNEQFF
D gene: -; V gene: TRBV4-1; clone size: -; J gene: TRBJ2-6; CDR3 DNA: TGCGCCAGCAGCCAAGTAGGGGGAACCGGGGCCAACGTCCTGACTTTC; CDR3 protein: CASSQVGGTGANVLTF
D gene: -; V gene: TRBV21-1; clone size: few; J gene: TRBJ2-4; CDR3 DNA: TGTGCCAGCAGCAAAGGGGACAGGGGGCGTCTTAAAGTCAAAAACATTCAGTACTTC; CDR3 protein: CASSKGDRGRLKVKNIQYF
D gene: -; V gene: TRBV5-6; clone size: -; J gene: TRBJ1-2; CDR3 DNA: TGTGCCAGCTTCAGCTTCGGCAGGGCCTCCTATGGCTACACCTTC; CDR3 protein: CASFSFGRASYGYTF
D gene: -; V gene: TRBV15; clone size: -; J gene: TRBJ1-4; CDR3 DNA: TGTGCCACCAGACCCATTCCAACTAATGAAAAACTGTTTTTT; CDR3 protein: CATRPIPTNEKLFF
D gene: TRBD2; V gene: TRBV18; clone size: -; J gene: TRBJ2-1; CDR3 DNA: TGTGCCAGCTCACTCCTAGCGGGAGGGTACAATGAGCAGTTCTTC; CDR3 protein: CASSLLAGGYNEQFF